This T cell receptor beta chain was identified during a study of blood T cells in healthy people across ages. Every participating donor contributed 7.5 to 10 milliliters of peripheral blood through a draw. For this clonotype: No antigen is known for it.

The CDR3 contains 11 residues. V shed 1 base and J shed 5 bases, with 4 bases lying between them. Germline V gene sequence: CDR1 GTSNPN, CDR2 SVGIG (reference sequence). Through a sample-barcoded 5' primer and a J-beta primer mix, a second PCR was run for roughly 6 to 11 cycles. Each CDR3 protein is one row after TCRdb ran MiXCR on the 5' RACE reads. The sample lists 700,000 or so distinct CDR3 sequences, 22% occurring once. Study findings and constraints: A greater number of naive CD4+ cells and higher diversity distinguished long-lived donors from aged donors.

The source material was blood. The sequence came from a man between 70 and 80 years old in good health. J is TRBJ2-3 and V is TRBV30; D is unclear. The CDR3 DNA sequence: TGTGCCTGGAGTGGGGTAGATACGCAGTATTTT. Translating gives CAWSGVDTQYF.